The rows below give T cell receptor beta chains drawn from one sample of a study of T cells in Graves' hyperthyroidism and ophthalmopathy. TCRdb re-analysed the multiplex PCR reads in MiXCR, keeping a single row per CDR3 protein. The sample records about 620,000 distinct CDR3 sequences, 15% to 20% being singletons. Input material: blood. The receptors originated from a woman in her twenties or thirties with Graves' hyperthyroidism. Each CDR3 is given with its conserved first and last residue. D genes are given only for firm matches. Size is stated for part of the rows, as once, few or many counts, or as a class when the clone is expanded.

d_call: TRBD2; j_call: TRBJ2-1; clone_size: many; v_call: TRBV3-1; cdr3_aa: CASSQRLAGRGEQFF; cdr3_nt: TGTGCCAGCAGCCAAAGGCTAGCGGGAAGAGGAGAGCAGTTCTTC
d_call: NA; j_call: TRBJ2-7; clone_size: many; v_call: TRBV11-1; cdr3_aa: CASSLYRGGYEQYF; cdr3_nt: TGTGCCAGCAGCCTATACAGGGGGGGCTACGAGCAGTACTTC
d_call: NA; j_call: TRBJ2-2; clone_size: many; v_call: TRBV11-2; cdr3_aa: CASIENTGELFF; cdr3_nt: TGTGCCAGCATCGAAAACACCGGGGAGCTGTTTTTT
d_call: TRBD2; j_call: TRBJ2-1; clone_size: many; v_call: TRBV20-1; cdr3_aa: CSARSIAGYNEQFF; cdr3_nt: TGCAGTGCTAGATCGATAGCGGGGTACAATGAGCAGTTCTTC
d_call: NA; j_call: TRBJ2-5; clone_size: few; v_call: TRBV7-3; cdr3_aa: CASSFSGGVEETQYF; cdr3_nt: TGTGCCAGCAGCTTCAGTGGAGGGGTAGAAGAGACCCAGTACTTC
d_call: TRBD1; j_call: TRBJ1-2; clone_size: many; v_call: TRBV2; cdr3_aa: CASRPTRGTVGYTF; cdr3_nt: TGTGCCAGCAGGCCGACCAGGGGGACGGTCGGCTACACCTTC
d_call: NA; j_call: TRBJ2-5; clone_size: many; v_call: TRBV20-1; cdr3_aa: CSATHQETQYF; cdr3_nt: TGCAGTGCTACCCACCAAGAGACCCAGTACTTC
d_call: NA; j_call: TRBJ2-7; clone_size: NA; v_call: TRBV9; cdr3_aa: CASSAGISYEQYF; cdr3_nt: TGTGCCAGCAGCGCCGGGATTTCCTACGAGCAGTACTTC
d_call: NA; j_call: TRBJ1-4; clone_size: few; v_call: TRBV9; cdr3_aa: CASSVAGANEKLFF; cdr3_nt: TGTGCCAGCAGCGTAGCAGGGGCTAATGAAAAACTGTTTTTT
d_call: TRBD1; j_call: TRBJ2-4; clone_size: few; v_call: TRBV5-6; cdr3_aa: CANSPGTGAADIQYF; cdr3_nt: TGTGCCAACAGTCCCGGGACAGGGGCGGCAGACATTCAGTACTTC
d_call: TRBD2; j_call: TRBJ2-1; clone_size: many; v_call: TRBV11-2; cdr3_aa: CASSETSGPYNEQFF; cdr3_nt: TGTGCCAGCAGCGAAACTAGCGGGCCTTACAATGAGCAGTTCTTC
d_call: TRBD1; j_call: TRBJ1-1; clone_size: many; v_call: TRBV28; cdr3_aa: CASSPVPGTGSTEAFF; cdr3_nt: TGTGCCAGCAGTCCAGTACCCGGGACAGGGTCCACTGAAGCTTTCTTT
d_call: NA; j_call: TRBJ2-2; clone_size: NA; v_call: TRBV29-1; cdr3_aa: CSVEDPTKVQSNTGELFF; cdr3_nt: TGCAGCGTTGAAGACCCGACAAAGGTCCAGTCTAACACCGGGGAGCTGTTTTTT
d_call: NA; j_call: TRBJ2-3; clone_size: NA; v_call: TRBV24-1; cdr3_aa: CATSDSGTRIPDTQYF; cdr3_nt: TGTGCCACCAGTGATTCCGGGACCCGGATCCCAGATACGCAGTATTTT
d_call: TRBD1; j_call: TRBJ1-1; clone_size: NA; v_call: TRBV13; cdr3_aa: CASSLETGIRGAFF; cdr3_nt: TGTGCCAGCAGCTTAGAGACAGGGATTAGAGGAGCTTTCTTT
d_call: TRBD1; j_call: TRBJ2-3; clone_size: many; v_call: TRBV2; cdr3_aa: CASKGQGSTDTQYF; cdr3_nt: TGTGCCAGCAAGGGACAGGGATCCACAGATACGCAGTATTTT
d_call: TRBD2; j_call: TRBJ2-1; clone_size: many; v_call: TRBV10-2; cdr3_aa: CASRGGSSYNEQFF; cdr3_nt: TGCGCCAGCAGGGGCGGGAGCTCCTACAATGAGCAGTTCTTC
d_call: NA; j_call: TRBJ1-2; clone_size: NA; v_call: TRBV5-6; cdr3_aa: CASSLVLLGAEGYTF; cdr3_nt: TGTGCCAGCAGCTTGGTGCTTCTGGGGGCTGAGGGCTACACCTTC